This is a list of T cell receptor beta chains from one sample in a study of CD8+ T cells in alopecia areata. Assay used: immunoSEQ multiplex PCR; TCRdb lists only in-frame clones, some missing. This sample yields approximately 210,000 clones, of which 64% are seen a single time; around 4% belongs to the top ten. Sequences were derived from CD4+ T cells sorted from blood, sampled at week 4, from a patient treated with tofacitinib. Receptors originate from a human donor with alopecia areata. Both conserved end residues are part of each CDR3. D genes are given only for firm matches. Size tells how often a clone was seen (once, few, many) or the class of an expanded clone, and some rows leave it out.

V	D	size	J	length	DNA	CDR3
TRBV15	.	.	TRBJ2-3	12	TGTGCCACCAGTATTACGTTAGATACGCAGTATTTT	CATSITLDTQYF
TRBV6-5	TRBD2	.	TRBJ2-1	14	TGTGCCAGCAGCCGGACTAGCGGGGGGGCTGAGCAGTTCTTC	CASSRTSGGAEQFF
TRBV5-1	TRBD1	once	TRBJ1-5	14	TGCGCCAGCTCCGTCGGGACAGAGCGACAGCCCCAGCATTTT	CASSVGTERQPQHF
TRBV29-1	.	few	TRBJ2-5	13	TGCAGCGTTGATAGACAGATTCAAGAGACCCAGTACTTC	CSVDRQIQETQYF
TRBV5-1	.	.	TRBJ2-7	14	TGCGCCAGCAGCGAGACAAGGAGCTCCTACGAGCAGTACTTC	CASSETRSSYEQYF
TRBV5-4	TRBD2	once	TRBJ2-1	16	TGTGCCAGCAGCCCCGGGGGAGCGGGGGGGCGGGATGAGCAGTTCTTC	CASSPGGAGGRDEQFF
TRBV2	TRBD2	.	TRBJ2-2	16	TGTGCCAGCAGGACTTGGACTAGCGGCAACACCGGGGAGCTGTTTTTT	CASRTWTSGNTGELFF
TRBV4-3	.	.	TRBJ1-5	12	TGCGCCAGCCGCTTGGGCAATCAGCCCCAGCATTTT	CASRLGNQPQHF
TRBV7-2	.	.	TRBJ2-3	11	TGTGCCAGCAGCTTAGCAGATACGCAGTATTTT	CASSLADTQYF
TRBV4-3	.	few	TRBJ1-4	16	TGCGCCAGCAGCCAAGATTGGGGAATTGCTAATGAAAAACTGTTTTTT	CASSQDWGIANEKLFF
TRBV7-2	.	.	TRBJ2-5	14	TGTGCCAGCAGCTTCGAGTTATACCAAGAGACCCAGTACTTC	CASSFELYQETQYF
TRBV5-6	TRBD1	.	TRBJ2-3	15	TGTGCCAGCAGCATACGACAGGGGCGTGGAGATACGCAGTATTTT	CASSIRQGRGDTQYF
TRBV10-2	.	few	TRBJ1-2	15	TGCGCCAGCAGCAGCGACAGCCCTTCTAACTATGGCTACACCTTC	CASSSDSPSNYGYTF
TRBV5-6	.	.	TRBJ2-3	14	TGTGCCAGCAGCTTGGTTACTAACACAGATACGCAGTATTTT	CASSLVTNTDTQYF
TRBV4-1	TRBD1	.	TRBJ1-2	15	TGCGCCAGCAGCCGAGACAGACAGGGTAGAGATGGCTACACCTTC	CASSRDRQGRDGYTF
TRBV18	.	.	TRBJ2-7	13	TGTGCCAGCTCACAGGGCAGGGCCTACGAGCAGTACTTC	CASSQGRAYEQYF